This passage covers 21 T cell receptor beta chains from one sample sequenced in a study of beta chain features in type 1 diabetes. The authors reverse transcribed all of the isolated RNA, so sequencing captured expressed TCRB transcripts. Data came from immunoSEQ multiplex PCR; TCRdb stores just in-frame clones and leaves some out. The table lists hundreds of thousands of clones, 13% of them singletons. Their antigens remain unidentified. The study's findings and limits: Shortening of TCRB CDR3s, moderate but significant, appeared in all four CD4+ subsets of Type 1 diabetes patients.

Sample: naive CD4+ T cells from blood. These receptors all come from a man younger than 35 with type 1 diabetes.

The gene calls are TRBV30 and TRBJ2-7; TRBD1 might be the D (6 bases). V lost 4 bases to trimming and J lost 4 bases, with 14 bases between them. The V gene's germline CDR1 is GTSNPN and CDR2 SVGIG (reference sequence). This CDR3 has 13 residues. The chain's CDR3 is CAWKDRNSYEQYF. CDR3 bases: TGTGCCTGGAAAGACAGGAATTCTTACGAGCAGTACTTC.

The CDR3 protein is CASKRRGPFYGYTF. As DNA, the CDR3 is TGTGCCAGCAAGAGGAGGGGCCCCTTCTATGGCTACACCTTC. The gene calls are TRBV21-1 and TRBJ1-2. TRBV21-1 is reported as a pseudogene. CDR3 length: 14 amino acids.

The CDR3 coding sequence is TGTGCCATCAGTGCAGGCAGGGGAATTACAGATACGCAGTATTTT. As protein: CAISAGRGITDTQYF. The chain combines TRBV10-3 with TRBJ2-3; D may be TRBD1 (6 bases). The CDR3 extends over 15 amino acids. Germline-derived CDR1 and CDR2 are ENHRY and SYGVKD. V gave up 4 bases and J gave up 3 bases, with 14 bases separating them.

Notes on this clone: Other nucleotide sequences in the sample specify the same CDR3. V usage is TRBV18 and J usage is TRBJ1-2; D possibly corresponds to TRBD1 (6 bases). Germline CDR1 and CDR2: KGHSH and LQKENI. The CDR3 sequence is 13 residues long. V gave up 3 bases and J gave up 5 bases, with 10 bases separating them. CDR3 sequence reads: CASSPEGVYGYTF. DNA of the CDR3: TGTGCCAGCTCACCCGAGGGGGTTTATGGCTACACCTTC.

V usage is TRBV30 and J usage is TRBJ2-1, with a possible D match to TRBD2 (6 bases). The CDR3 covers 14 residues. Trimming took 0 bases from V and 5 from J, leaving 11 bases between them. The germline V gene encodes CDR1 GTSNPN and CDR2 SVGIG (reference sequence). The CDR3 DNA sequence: TGTGCCTGGAGTGTCGGGGGATCCCACAATGAGCAGTTCTTC. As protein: CAWSVGGSHNEQFF.

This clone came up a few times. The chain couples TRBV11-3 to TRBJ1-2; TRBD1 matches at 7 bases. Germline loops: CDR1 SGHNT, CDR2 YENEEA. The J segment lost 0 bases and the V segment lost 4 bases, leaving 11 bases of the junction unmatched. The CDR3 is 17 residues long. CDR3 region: CASSWADRAGSNYGYTF. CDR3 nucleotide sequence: TGTGCCAGCAGCTGGGCTGACAGGGCTGGCTCTAACTATGGCTACACCTTC.

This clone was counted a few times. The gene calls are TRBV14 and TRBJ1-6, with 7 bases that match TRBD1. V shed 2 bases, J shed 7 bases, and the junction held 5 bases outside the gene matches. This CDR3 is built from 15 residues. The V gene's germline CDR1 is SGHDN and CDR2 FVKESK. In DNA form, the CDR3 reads TGTGCCAGCAGCCAACAGGGGGTTGGCAATTCACCCCTCCACTTT. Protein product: CASSQQGVGNSPLHF.

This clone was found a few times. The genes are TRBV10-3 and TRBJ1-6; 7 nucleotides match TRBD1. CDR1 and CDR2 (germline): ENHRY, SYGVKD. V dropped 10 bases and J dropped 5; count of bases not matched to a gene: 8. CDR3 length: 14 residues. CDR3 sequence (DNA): TGTGCCACCGAGGGACAGCTGAATAATTCACCCCTCCACTTT. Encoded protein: CATEGQLNNSPLHF.

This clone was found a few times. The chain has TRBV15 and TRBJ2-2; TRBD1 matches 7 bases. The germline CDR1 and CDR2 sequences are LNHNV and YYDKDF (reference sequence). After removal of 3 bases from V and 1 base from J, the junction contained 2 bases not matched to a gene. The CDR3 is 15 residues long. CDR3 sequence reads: CATSSRTGNTGELFF. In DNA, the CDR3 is TGTGCCACCAGCAGTCGGACAGGGAACACCGGGGAGCTGTTTTTT.

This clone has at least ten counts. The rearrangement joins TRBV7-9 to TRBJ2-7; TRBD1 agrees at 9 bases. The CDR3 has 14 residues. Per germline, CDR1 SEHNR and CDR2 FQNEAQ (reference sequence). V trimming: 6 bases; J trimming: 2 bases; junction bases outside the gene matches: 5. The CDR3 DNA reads TGTGCCAGCAGTTGGGGACAGGGAACCTACGAGCAGTACTTC. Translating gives CASSWGQGTYEQYF.

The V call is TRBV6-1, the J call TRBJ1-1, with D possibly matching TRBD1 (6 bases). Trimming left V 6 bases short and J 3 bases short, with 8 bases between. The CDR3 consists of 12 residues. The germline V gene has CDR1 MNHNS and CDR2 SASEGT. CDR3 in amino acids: CASSYRDTEAFF. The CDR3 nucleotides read TGTGCCAGCAGCTACAGGGACACTGAAGCTTTCTTT.

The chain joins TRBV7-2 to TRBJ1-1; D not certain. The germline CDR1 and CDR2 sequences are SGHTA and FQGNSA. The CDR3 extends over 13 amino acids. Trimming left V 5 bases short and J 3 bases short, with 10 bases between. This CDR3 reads CASSRTVDTEAFF. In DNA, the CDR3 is TGTGCCAGCAGCCGCACAGTGGACACTGAAGCTTTCTTT.

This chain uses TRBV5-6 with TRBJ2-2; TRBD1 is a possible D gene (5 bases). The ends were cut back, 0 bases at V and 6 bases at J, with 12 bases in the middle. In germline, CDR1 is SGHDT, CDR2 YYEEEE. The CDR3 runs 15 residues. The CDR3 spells CASSLGRGYPGELFF. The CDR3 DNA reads TGTGCCAGCAGCTTGGGTAGGGGTTATCCCGGGGAGCTGTTTTTT.

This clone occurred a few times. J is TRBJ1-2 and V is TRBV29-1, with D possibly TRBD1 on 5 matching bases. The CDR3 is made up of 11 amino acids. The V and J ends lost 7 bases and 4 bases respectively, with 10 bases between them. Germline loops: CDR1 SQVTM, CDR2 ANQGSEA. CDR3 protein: CSATGAYGYTF. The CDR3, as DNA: TGCAGCGCCACCGGGGCCTATGGCTACACCTTC.

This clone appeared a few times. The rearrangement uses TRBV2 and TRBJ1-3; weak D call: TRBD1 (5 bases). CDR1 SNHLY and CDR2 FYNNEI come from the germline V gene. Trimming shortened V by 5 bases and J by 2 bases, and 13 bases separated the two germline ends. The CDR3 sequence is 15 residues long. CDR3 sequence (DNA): TGTGCCAGCAGTCGGGGACTGCTCGCTGGAAACACCATATATTTT. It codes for CASSRGLLAGNTIYF.

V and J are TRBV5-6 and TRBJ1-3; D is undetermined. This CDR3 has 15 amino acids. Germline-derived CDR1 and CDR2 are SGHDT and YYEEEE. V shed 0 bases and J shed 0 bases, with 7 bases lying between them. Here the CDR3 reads CASSLGPDSGNTIYF. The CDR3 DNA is TGTGCCAGCAGCTTGGGGCCAGACTCTGGAAACACCATATATTTT.

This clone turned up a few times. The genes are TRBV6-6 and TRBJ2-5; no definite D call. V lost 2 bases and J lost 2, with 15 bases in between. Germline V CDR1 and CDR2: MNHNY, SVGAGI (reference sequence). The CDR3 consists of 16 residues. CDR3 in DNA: TGTGCCAGCAGTTACCCCCTTTGGGTAGCACAAGAGACCCAGTACTTC. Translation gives CASSYPLWVAQETQYF.

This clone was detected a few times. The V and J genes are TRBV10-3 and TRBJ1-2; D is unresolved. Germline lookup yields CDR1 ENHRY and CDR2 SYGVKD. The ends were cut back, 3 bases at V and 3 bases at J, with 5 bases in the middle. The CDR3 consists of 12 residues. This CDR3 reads CAISDGDYGYTF. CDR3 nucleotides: TGTGCCATCAGTGACGGTGACTATGGCTACACCTTC.

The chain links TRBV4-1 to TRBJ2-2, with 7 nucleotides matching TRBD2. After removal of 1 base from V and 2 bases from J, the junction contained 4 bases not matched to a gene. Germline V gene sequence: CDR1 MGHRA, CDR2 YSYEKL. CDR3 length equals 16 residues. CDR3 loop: CASSQGAGLNTGELFF. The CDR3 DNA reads TGCGCCAGCAGCCAAGGAGCGGGGTTAAACACCGGGGAGCTGTTTTTT.

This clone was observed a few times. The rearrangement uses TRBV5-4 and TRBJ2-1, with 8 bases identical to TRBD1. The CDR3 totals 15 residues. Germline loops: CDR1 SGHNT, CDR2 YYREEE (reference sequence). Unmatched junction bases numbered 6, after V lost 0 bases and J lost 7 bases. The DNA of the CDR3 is TGTGCCAGCAGCTTGGGGCAGGGGGCCGATAATGAGCAGTTCTTC. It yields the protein CASSLGQGADNEQFF.

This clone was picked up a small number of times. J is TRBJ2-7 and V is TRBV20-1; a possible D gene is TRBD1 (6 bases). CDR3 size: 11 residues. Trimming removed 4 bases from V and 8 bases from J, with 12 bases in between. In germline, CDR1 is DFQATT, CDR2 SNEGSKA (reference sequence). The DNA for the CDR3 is TGCAGTGCTAACTCGGACAGCAAGCAGTACTTC. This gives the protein CSANSDSKQYF.